This passage covers 5 T cell receptor beta chains from one sample sequenced in a study of identical twins. TCRdb processed the 5' RACE reads anew with MiXCR; each CDR3 protein has one entry. This sample has around 95,000 distinct CDR3 sequences, with under 7% found just once. The source material was memory T cells sorted from blood. Every receptor here comes from a woman between 45 and 65 years old in good health.

The chain couples TRBV10-2 to TRBJ1-3, with 7 bases that match TRBD1. Germline CDR1 and CDR2: WSHSY and SAAADI. V was clipped by 7 bases and J by 3 bases; unmatched bases: 6. This CDR3 has 14 residues. CDR3 in amino acids: CASTRGLDGNTIYF. CDR3 nucleotide sequence: TGCGCCAGCACGAGGGGGCTTGATGGAAACACCATATATTTT.

This clonotype was counted a few times. The chain has TRBV2 and TRBJ2-1; TRBD2 agrees at 13 bases. The ends lost 4 bases at V and 9 bases at J; junction bases unmatched: 6. CDR3 length: 15 amino acids. CDR1 is SNHLY, CDR2 FYNNEI, per germline. Written as DNA, the CDR3 is TGTGCCAGCAGTGGAGCCGGACTAGCGGGAGTTGAGCAGTTCTTC. Protein sequence: CASSGAGLAGVEQFF.

This clonotype showed up many times. V and J are TRBV2 and TRBJ2-3, with D perhaps TRBD1 (5 bases). Germline V gene lookup returns CDR1 SNHLY and CDR2 FYNNEI. Trimming pared 6 bases from V and 0 bases from J, leaving 13 bases between. The CDR3 runs to 15 residues. CDR3 residues: CASRETGQSTDTQYF. The CDR3 nucleotides read TGTGCCAGCAGGGAAACAGGCCAGAGCACAGATACGCAGTATTTT.

This clonotype has ten or more counts. This sequence joins TRBV18 and TRBJ2-7; 9 positions match TRBD1. The trim removed 2 bases at V and 1 base at J, leaving 3 bases unmatched. From germline, CDR1 is KGHSH and CDR2 LQKENI. The CDR3 has 15 amino acids. CDR3 amino acids: CASSPTGQGSYEQYF. DNA for the CDR3: TGTGCCAGCTCACCAACGGGACAGGGTTCCTACGAGCAGTACTTC.

This clonotype was picked up many times. This chain links TRBV4-2 with TRBJ2-3, with 9 bases that match TRBD2. Per germline, CDR1 LGHNA and CDR2 YNFKEQ. This CDR3 is 14 amino acids long. The V segment lost 1 base and the J segment 4 bases; nucleotides outside the gene matches: 0. CDR3 amino acids: CASSQGTSADTQYF. CDR3 coding DNA: TGTGCCAGCAGCCAAGGGACTAGCGCAGATACGCAGTATTTT.